Included here is one T cell receptor (beta chain) sequence, with context. Its specificity is unknown. Following a roughly 9-day culture, CD4+ T cells were purified. V lost 5 bases and J lost 2; bases outside the gene matches: 10. The CDR3 has 16 amino acids. Germline V gene lookup returns CDR1 SGHNT and CDR2 YENEEA. These data originate in a study of vaccination effects on CD4 cells after COVID-19. Study-wide context: Antigen-specific CD4+ T cells were first expanded with viral peptide pools by the ViraFEST assay and only then sequenced. Every participant took two doses of the BNT162b2 or mRNA-1273 vaccine.

Study-wide points: Common cold coronavirus cross-reactivity was shown by only 1 of 255 vaccine-induced clones in healthy vaccinees.

The table came from immunoSEQ multiplex PCR; TCRdb's copy has only in-frame clones and leaves some out. The sample consists of about 48,000 clones, 50% to 80% of them appearing once. V and J are TRBV11-3 and TRBJ2-3; TRBD2 agrees at 7 bases. This specimen consisted of CD4+ T cells from PBMCs cultured without peptide, obtained before COVID-19 vaccination. The sequence was obtained from a human donor who received a COVID-19 vaccine. CDR3 residues: CASSRRTRATTDTQYF. The CDR3, as DNA: TGTGCCAGCAGCCGACGGACTAGAGCTACCACAGATACGCAGTATTTT.